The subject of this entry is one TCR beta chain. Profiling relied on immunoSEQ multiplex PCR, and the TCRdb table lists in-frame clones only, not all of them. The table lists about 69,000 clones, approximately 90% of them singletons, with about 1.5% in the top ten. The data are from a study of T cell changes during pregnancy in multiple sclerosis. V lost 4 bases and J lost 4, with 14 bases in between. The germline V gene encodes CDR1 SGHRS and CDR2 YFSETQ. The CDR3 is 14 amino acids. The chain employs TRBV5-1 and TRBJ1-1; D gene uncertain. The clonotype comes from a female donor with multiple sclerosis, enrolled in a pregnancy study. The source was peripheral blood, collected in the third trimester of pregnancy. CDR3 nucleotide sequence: TGCGCCAGCAGCAGGACGGGAATCGGCACTGAAGCTTTCTTT. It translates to CASSRTGIGTEAFF.